These 10 T cell receptor beta chains originate from one sample sequenced in a study of T cells in localized non-small cell lung cancer. Assay: immunoSEQ multiplex PCR; the TCRdb copy retains only in-frame clones and omits some. The data show 25,000 to 30,000 clones, around 90% seen once. Specimen: peripheral blood, collected before any cancer treatment. The receptors stem from a female donor aged 60 or older with stage I lung adenocarcinoma.

The chain recombines TRBV7-9 with TRBJ1-1; D gene ambiguous. Trimming cost V 5 bases and J 4 bases, with 8 bases left between them. The germline CDR1 and CDR2 sequences are SEHNR and FQNEAQ (reference sequence). The CDR3 sequence is 12 residues long. The chain's CDR3 is CASSPMTTEAFF. Written as DNA, the CDR3 is TGTGCCAGCAGCCCGATGACCACTGAAGCTTTCTTT.

V is TRBV6-7 and J is TRBJ2-7, with D possibly TRBD1 on 6 matching bases. TRBV6-7 is sorted into the ORF group, with uncertain function. V shed 2 bases and J shed 5 bases, with 19 bases lying between them. The CDR3 is 16 amino acids. The CDR3 DNA reads TGTGCCAGCAGTTACCCGAATTACAGGGATCTCGACGAGCAGTACTTC. Protein sequence: CASSYPNYRDLDEQYF.

The rearrangement links TRBV30 to TRBJ1-1; TRBD1 agrees at 7 bases. The V segment lost 4 bases and the J segment 1 base; nucleotides outside the gene matches: 9. The CDR3 extends over 15 amino acids. The germline gives CDR1 GTSNPN, CDR2 SVGIG (reference sequence). The CDR3 spells CAWKTGASGNTEAFF. CDR3 DNA sequence: TGTGCCTGGAAAACAGGGGCCTCTGGGAACACTGAAGCTTTCTTT.

This chain links TRBV7-9 with TRBJ1-1, with TRBD1 as a possible D gene (6 bases). V gave up 3 bases and J gave up 6 bases, with 20 bases separating them. The CDR3 consists of 16 residues. Germline CDR1 is SEHNR and CDR2 is FQNEAQ (reference sequence). CDR3 nucleotides: TGTGCCAGCAGCTTGGGCCCCAGGGGTCCGGAATCTGAAGCTTTCTTT. Amino acid sequence: CASSLGPRGPESEAFF.

The chain employs TRBV5-1 and TRBJ1-5; maybe TRBD1 (6 bases). Germline V gene lookup returns CDR1 SGHRS and CDR2 YFSETQ. The CDR3 is 13 amino acids. V lost 0 bases to trimming and J lost 9 bases, with 10 bases between them. DNA for the CDR3: TGCGCCAGCAGCTTGGCCAGGGGTTCGCCCCAGCATTTT. It specifies CASSLARGSPQHF.

The V gene is TRBV11-3, the J gene TRBJ1-1; 8 nucleotides line up with TRBD1. V gave up 5 bases and J gave up 3 bases; unmatched junction bases: 5. This CDR3 comprises 14 residues. Germline V gene lookup returns CDR1 SGHNT and CDR2 YENEEA. The CDR3 region is CASSHWTGHTEAFF. For the CDR3, the DNA is TGTGCCAGCAGCCACTGGACAGGGCACACTGAAGCTTTCTTT.

V usage is TRBV10-3 and J usage is TRBJ2-3, with D unresolved. With 0 bases removed from V and 1 base from J, the gap between germline ends came to 17 bases. This CDR3 spans 18 amino acids. CDR1 and CDR2 from the germline V gene are ENHRY and SYGVKD. CDR3 DNA: TGTGCCATCAGTGAGTCATCCCCAGGTAGTCTGGGCACAGATACGCAGTATTTT. The encoded protein is CAISESSPGSLGTDTQYF.

This clone has just one count. The rearrangement links TRBV5-4 to TRBJ2-1; D possibly corresponds to TRBD2 (6 bases). The V end was cut by 6 bases, the J end by 0 bases, with 16 bases between. Germline V lookup: CDR1 SGHNT, CDR2 YYREEE (reference sequence). The CDR3 covers 16 residues. CDR3 in DNA: TGTGCCAGCAACCAGGGCGGAGGGGTCTCCTACAATGAGCAGTTCTTC. Translated: CASNQGGGVSYNEQFF.

The CDR3 region has the DNA TGCGCCAGCAGCGTTACCGGGGCAAACAATGAGCAGTTCTTC. Its protein is CASSVTGANNEQFF. The chain carries TRBV5-1 and TRBJ2-1; either TRBD1 or TRBD2 may fit D (5 bases each). Germline V gene lookup returns CDR1 SGHRS and CDR2 YFSETQ. CDR3 length: 14 residues. Trimming took 4 bases from V and 5 from J, leaving 13 bases between them.

The chain links TRBV6-1 to TRBJ2-4; D possibly uses TRBD1 or TRBD2 (6 bases each). Germline CDR1 reads MNHNS; CDR2 reads SASEGT. This CDR3 spans 17 amino acids. Trimming cost V 2 bases and J 7 bases, with 21 bases left between them. The CDR3 DNA is TGTGCCAGCAGTGAACGGCCGTCGGGGGCCTCTGCGAACATTCAGTACTTC. Its translation: CASSERPSGASANIQYF.